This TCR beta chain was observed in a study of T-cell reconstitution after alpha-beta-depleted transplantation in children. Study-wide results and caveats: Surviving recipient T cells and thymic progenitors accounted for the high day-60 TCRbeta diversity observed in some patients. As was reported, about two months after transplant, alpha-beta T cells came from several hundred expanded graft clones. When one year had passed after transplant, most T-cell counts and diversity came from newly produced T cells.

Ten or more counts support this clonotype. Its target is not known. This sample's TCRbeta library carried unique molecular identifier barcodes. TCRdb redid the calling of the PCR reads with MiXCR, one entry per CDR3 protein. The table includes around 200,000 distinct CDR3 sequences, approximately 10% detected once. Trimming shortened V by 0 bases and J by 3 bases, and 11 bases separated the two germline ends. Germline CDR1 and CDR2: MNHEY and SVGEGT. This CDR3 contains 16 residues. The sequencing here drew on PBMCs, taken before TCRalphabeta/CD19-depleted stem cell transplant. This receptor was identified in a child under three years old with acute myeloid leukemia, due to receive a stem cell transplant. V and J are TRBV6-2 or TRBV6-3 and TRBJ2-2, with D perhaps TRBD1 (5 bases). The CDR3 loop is CASSYSFRDHTGELFF. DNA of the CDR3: TGTGCCAGCAGTTACTCGTTCAGGGATCACACCGGGGAGCTGTTTTTT.